This T cell receptor (beta chain) was identified during a study of Graves' ophthalmopathy and Graves' hyperthyroidism. This clonotype was detected many times. RNA served as the template for amplifying TCR beta CDR3 regions. The workflow started with a first-round RT-PCR run with HTBI primers and then moved on to a second-round multiplex PCR. TCRdb itself ran the multiplex PCR reads through MiXCR, one entry per CDR3 protein. The repertoire holds hundreds of thousands of distinct CDR3 sequences, with about two fifths as singletons. The receptor was isolated from an adult man with Graves' ophthalmopathy. The sample was peripheral blood.

The CDR3 region has the DNA TGTGCCAGTAGTATCCCAGGGAACACTGAAGCTTTCTTT. This codes for CASSIPGNTEAFF. The chain employs TRBV19 and TRBJ1-1; unclear D gene. CDR3 size: 13 residues. The germline CDR1 and CDR2 sequences are LNHDA and SQIVND (reference sequence). The V end was cut by 3 bases, the J end by 1 base, with 6 bases between.